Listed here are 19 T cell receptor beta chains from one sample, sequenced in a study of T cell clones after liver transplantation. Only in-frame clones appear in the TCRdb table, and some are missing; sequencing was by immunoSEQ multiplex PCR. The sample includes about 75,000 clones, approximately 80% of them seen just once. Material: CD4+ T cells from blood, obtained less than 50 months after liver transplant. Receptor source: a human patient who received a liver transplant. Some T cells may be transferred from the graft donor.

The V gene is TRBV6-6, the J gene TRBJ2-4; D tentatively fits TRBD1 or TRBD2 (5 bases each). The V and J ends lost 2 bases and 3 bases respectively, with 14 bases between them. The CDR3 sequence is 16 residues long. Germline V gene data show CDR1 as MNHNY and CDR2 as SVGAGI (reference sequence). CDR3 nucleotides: TGTGCCAGCAGTTACGGGGACGGATTAGGCAAAAACATTCAGTACTTC. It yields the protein CASSYGDGLGKNIQYF.

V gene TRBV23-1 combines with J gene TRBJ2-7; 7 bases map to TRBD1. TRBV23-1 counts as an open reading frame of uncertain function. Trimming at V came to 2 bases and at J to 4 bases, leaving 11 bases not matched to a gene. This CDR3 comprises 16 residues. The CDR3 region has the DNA TGCGCCAGCAGTCAAAAGGACAGCAGGGGGTTTTACGAGCAGTACTTC. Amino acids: CASSQKDSRGFYEQYF.

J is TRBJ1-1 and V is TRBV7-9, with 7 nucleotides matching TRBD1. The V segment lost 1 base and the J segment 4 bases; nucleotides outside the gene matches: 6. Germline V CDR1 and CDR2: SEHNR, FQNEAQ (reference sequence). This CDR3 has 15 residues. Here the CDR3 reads CASSLGSGGSTEAFF. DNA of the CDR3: TGTGCCAGCAGCTTAGGGTCAGGGGGGTCCACTGAAGCTTTCTTT.

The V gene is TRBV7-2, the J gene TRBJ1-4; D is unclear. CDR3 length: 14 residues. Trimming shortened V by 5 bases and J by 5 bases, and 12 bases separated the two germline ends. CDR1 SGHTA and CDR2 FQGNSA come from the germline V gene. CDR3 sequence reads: CASSQANRNEKLFF. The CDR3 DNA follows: TGTGCCAGCAGCCAGGCAAACCGGAATGAAAAACTGTTTTTT.

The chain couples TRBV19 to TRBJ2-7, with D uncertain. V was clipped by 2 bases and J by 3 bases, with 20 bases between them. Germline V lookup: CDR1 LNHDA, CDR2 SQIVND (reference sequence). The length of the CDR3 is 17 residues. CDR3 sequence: CASSITLGTKSHYEQYF. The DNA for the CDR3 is TGTGCCAGTAGTATAACCCTTGGCACAAAATCCCACTACGAGCAGTACTTC. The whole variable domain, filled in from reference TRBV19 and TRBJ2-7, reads DGGITQSPKYLFRKEGQNVTLSCEQNLNHDAMYWYRQDPGQGLRLIYYSQIVNDFQKGDIAEGYSVSREKKESFPLTVTSAQKNPTAFYLCASSITLGTKSHYEQYFGPGTRLTVT.

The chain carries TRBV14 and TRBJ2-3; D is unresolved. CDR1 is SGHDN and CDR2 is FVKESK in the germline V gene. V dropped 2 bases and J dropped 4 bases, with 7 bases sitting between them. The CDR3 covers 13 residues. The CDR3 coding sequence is TGTGCCAGCAGCCAATCTACCGCAGATACGCAGTATTTT. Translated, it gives CASSQSTADTQYF. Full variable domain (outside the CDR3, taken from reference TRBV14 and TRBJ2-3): EAGVTQFPSHSVIEKGQTVTLRCDPISGHDNLYWYRRVMGKEIKFLLHFVKESKQDESGMPNNRFLAERTGGTYSTLKVQPAELEDSGVYFCASSQSTADTQYFGPGTRLTVL.

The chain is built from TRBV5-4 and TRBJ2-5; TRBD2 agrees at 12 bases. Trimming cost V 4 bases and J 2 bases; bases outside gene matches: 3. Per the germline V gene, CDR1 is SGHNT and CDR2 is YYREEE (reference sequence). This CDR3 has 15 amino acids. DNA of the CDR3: TGTGCCAGCAGCCGGACTAGCGGGGCTCAAGAGACCCAGTACTTC. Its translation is CASSRTSGAQETQYF.

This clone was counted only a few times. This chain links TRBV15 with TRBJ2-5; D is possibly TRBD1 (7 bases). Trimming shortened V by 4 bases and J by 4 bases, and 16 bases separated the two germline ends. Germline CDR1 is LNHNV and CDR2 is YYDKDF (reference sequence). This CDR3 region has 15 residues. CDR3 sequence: CATSIRPRGAETQYF. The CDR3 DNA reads TGTGCCACCAGCATCCGCCCCAGGGGGGCAGAGACCCAGTACTTC.

The CDR3 coding sequence is TGTGCCAGCGCTAGCGGGAGGCCAGAGACCCAGTACTTC. Translation gives CASASGRPETQYF. The genes are TRBV2 and TRBJ2-5; 11 bases match TRBD2. Germline V gene sequence: CDR1 SNHLY, CDR2 FYNNEI. The CDR3 extends over 13 amino acids. The V gene end was trimmed by 8 bases and the J gene end by 4 bases; junction bases not matched to a gene: 3.

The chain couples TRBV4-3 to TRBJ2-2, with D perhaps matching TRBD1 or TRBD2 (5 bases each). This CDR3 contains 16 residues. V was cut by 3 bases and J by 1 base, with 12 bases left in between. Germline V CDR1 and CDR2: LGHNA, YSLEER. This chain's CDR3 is CASSHARGMNTGELFF. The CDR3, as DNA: TGCGCCAGCAGCCACGCTCGGGGCATGAACACCGGGGAGCTGTTTTTT.

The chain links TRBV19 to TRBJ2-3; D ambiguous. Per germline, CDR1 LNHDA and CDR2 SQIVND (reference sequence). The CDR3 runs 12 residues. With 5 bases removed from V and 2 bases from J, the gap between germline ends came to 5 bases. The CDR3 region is CASSPPTDTQYF. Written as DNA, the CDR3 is TGTGCCAGTAGTCCCCCCACAGATACGCAGTATTTT.

CDR3 DNA: TGTGCCAGCAGCCCCCTCGGGGTTTTGGGGGAGCAGTACTTC. This codes for CASSPLGVLGEQYF. V gene TRBV7-3 combines with J gene TRBJ2-7; D is possibly TRBD2 (5 bases). CDR1 is SGHTA and CDR2 is FQGTGA in the germline V gene. Trimming removed 5 bases at V and 7 bases at J, with 18 bases between. The length of the CDR3 is 14 residues.

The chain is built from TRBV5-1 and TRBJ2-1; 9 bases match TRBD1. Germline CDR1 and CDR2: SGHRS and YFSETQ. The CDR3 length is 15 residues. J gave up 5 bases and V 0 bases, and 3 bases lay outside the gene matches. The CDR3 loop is CASSLVQGANNEQFF. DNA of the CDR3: TGCGCCAGCAGCTTGGTACAGGGGGCCAACAATGAGCAGTTCTTC.

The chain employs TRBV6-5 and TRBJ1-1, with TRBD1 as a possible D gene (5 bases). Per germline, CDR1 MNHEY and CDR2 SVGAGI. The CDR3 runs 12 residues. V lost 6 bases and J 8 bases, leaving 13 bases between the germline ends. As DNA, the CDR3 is TGTGCCAGCAGCGGGGACGGACACGAAGCTTTCTTT. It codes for CASSGDGHEAFF.

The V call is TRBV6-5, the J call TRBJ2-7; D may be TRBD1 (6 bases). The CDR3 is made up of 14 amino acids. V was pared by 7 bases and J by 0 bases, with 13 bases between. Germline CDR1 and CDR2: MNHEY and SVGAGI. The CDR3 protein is CASKIQGLSYEQYF. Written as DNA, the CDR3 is TGTGCCAGCAAAATCCAGGGGCTCTCCTACGAGCAGTACTTC.

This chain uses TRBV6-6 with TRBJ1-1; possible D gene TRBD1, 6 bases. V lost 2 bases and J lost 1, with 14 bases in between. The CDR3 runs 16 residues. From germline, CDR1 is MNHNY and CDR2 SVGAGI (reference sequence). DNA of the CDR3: TGTGCCAGCAGTTACGGCCTTCGAGGGGGGAACACTGAAGCTTTCTTT. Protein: CASSYGLRGGNTEAFF.

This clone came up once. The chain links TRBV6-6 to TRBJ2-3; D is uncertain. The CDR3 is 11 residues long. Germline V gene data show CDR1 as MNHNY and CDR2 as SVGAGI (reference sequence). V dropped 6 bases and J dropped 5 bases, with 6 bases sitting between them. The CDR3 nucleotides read TGTGCCAGCAGGGCCGGAGATACGCAGTATTTT. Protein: CASRAGDTQYF.

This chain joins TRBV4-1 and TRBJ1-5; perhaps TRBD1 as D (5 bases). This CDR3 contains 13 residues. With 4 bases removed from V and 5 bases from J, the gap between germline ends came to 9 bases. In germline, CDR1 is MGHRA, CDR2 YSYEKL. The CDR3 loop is CASSLDIYQPQHF. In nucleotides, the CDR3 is TGCGCCAGCAGCCTGGACATATATCAGCCCCAGCATTTT.

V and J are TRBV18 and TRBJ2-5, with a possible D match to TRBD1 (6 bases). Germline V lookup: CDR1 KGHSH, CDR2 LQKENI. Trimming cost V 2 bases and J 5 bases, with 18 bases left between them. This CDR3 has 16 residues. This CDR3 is CASSPGAGRGSETQYF. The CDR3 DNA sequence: TGTGCCAGCTCACCAGGGGCTGGAAGGGGGAGTGAGACCCAGTACTTC.